Described below is a single T cell receptor (beta chain) sequence and its context. What it recognizes is unknown. The data derive from a study of identical twins. The length of the CDR3 is 14 residues. From germline, CDR1 is SEHNR and CDR2 FQNEAQ (reference sequence). V was pared by 0 bases and J by 15 bases, with 17 bases between. Study findings and constraints: The study found that models underestimated out-of-frame TCR alpha sharing in monozygotic twins. Memory repertoires showed no such pattern, whereas abundant cord blood beta clonotypes carried fewer insertions. Beta out-of-frame twin sharing showed a weaker excess.

MiXCR was run by TCRdb on the 5' RACE reads, yielding one entry per CDR3 protein. The sample carries approximately 490,000 distinct CDR3 sequences, under 25% recorded once. These data were also filed under a second study, of yellow fever vaccine responses in identical twins.

Sample: CD4+ T cells sorted from blood. The chain employs TRBV7-9 and TRBJ1-4; no clear D gene. The sequence was obtained from a woman between 18 and 29 years old in good health. The CDR3 DNA reads TGTGCCAGCAGCTTAGCCCCGAGGGCCACTAAGGTGTTTTTT. Translating it yields CASSLAPRATKVFF. The full variable domain, with the rest looked up from reference TRBV7-9 and TRBJ1-4, is DTGVSQNPRHKITKRGQNVTFRCDPISEHNRLYWYRQTLGQGPEFLTYFQNEAQLEKSRLLSDRFSAERPKGSFSTLEIQRTEQGDSAMYLCASSLAPRATKVFFGSGTQLSVL.